Presented here are 27 T cell receptor beta chains from one specimen sequenced in a study of a mutant IDH1 vaccine in newly diagnosed glioma. Time point specified: week 5, during vaccination. A single vaccine dose contained 300 ug of mutant IDH1 20-mer peptide, and topical imiquimod was used with it. Profiled with immunoSEQ multiplex PCR; TCRdb holds only in-frame clones, not every one. The sample records 60,000 or so clones, more than 80% being singletons. These receptors' antigens are unknown. Sequenced here: PBMCs, sampled from a glioma patient whose treatment included an IDH1 peptide vaccine. The receptors shown here come from a woman aged 40 to 49 with glioma.

This chain connects TRBV6-6 to TRBJ1-1; a weak D match, TRBD1 (5 bases). Trimming cost V 6 bases and J 1 base, with 12 bases left between them. The CDR3 runs 14 residues. Looked up from germline, CDR1 is MNHNY and CDR2 is SVGAGI (reference sequence). The CDR3 sequence: CASRWGGWNTEAFF. The DNA for the CDR3 is TGTGCCAGCAGATGGGGGGGATGGAACACTGAAGCTTTCTTT.

This sequence joins TRBV19 and TRBJ2-5; D ambiguous. The CDR3 is made up of 10 amino acids. Germline CDR1 and CDR2: LNHDA and SQIVND (reference sequence). Trimming took off 8 bases at V and 1 base at J, with 2 bases between the two ends. CDR3 region: CASGQETQYF. CDR3 bases: TGTGCCAGTGGCCAAGAGACCCAGTACTTC.

The chain combines TRBV5-1 with TRBJ1-4; 7 bases are a match to TRBD1. With 0 bases clipped from V and 4 bases from J, the junction kept 6 bases outside the gene matches. This CDR3 is built from 16 residues. Germline V gives CDR1 SGHRS, CDR2 YFSETQ. CDR3 sequence (DNA): TGCGCCAGCAGCTTGGCTCCGGGACAGCTTAATGAAAAACTGTTTTTT. Its protein product is CASSLAPGQLNEKLFF.

The chain recombines TRBV19 with TRBJ2-7, with unresolved D. The V gene's germline CDR1 is LNHDA and CDR2 SQIVND (reference sequence). The CDR3 runs 14 residues. V dropped 5 bases and J dropped 1 base, with 12 bases sitting between them. DNA for the CDR3: TGTGCCAGTAGTCCCCGCGGCGTTTCCTACGAGCAGTACTTC. Translated, it gives CASSPRGVSYEQYF.

The J gene is TRBJ1-4, the V gene TRBV9; the D gene is possibly TRBD1 (5 bases). Trimming pared 0 bases from V and 6 bases from J, leaving 9 bases between. The CDR3 spans 14 residues. Germline V gives CDR1 SGDLS, CDR2 YYNGEE. The CDR3 DNA reads TGTGCCAGCAGCGTAGCAGGGAGCCATGAAAAACTGTTTTTT. This encodes CASSVAGSHEKLFF.

CDR3 sequence: CASSQAGGSSSYNEQFF. The CDR3 coding sequence is TGTGCCAGCAGCCAAGCAGGGGGGTCCAGCTCCTACAATGAGCAGTTCTTC. This chain links TRBV4-2 with TRBJ2-1; D possibly corresponds to TRBD1 (7 bases). CDR1 and CDR2 from the germline V gene are LGHNA and YNFKEQ. V lost 1 base to trimming and J lost 0 bases, with 13 bases between them. CDR3 length equals 17 residues.

This CDR3 reads CASRPGTAAGETQYF. The CDR3 coding sequence is TGCGCCAGCAGACCCGGGACAGCGGCGGGCGAGACCCAGTACTTC. The J gene is TRBJ2-5, the V gene TRBV5-1, with 7 bases matching TRBD1. V shed 5 bases, J shed 5 bases, and the junction held 12 bases outside the gene matches. The CDR3 runs 15 residues. Germline CDR1 and CDR2: SGHRS and YFSETQ.

The chain has TRBV7-9 and TRBJ1-4; D is possibly TRBD1 (5 bases). Germline lookup yields CDR1 SEHNR and CDR2 FQNEAQ (reference sequence). This CDR3 is built from 15 residues. With 1 base removed from V and 7 bases from J, the gap between germline ends came to 13 bases. For the CDR3, the DNA is TGTGCCAGCAGCTTAGGAGGGGCAAACGGTGAAAAACTGTTTTTT. It is translated as CASSLGGANGEKLFF.

The J gene is TRBJ2-3, the V gene TRBV10-1; D unresolved. The germline V gene has CDR1 WNHNN and CDR2 SYGVQD (reference sequence). This CDR3 contains 11 residues. V was cut by 5 bases and J by 8 bases, with 8 bases left in between. CDR3 region: CASSRLGTQYF. The CDR3 bases are TGCGCCAGCAGTCGTTTAGGTACGCAGTATTTT.

This chain uses TRBV18 with TRBJ1-2, with D hard to call. The CDR3 spans 14 residues. The V gene's germline CDR1 is KGHSH and CDR2 LQKENI. Trimming removed 3 bases from V and 3 bases from J, with 11 bases in between. The DNA of the CDR3 is TGTGCCAGCTCACCGGGCCGCCGGGACTATGGCTACACCTTC. Translated, it gives CASSPGRRDYGYTF.

The chain uses TRBV5-1 and TRBJ2-1; D not certain. V lost 2 bases, J lost 6 bases, and 12 bases lay in between. Germline loops: CDR1 SGHRS, CDR2 YFSETQ. There are 14 residues in the CDR3. CDR3 in DNA: TGCGCCAGCAGCTTTGGATCAGGAACCAATGAGCAGTTCTTC. Its protein is CASSFGSGTNEQFF.

The chain has TRBV6-4 and TRBJ2-2; 10 bases fit TRBD1. Germline V gene data show CDR1 as MRHNA and CDR2 as SNTAGT. V dropped 7 bases and J dropped 5; count of bases not matched to a gene: 7. This CDR3 region has 15 residues. The CDR3: CASKTGTGDTGELFF. CDR3 nucleotides: TGTGCCAGCAAAACCGGGACAGGGGATACCGGGGAGCTGTTTTTT.

V usage is TRBV25-1 and J usage is TRBJ2-1, with 15 bases lining up with TRBD2. The germline gives CDR1 MGHDK, CDR2 SYGVNS. V gave up 4 bases and J gave up 8 bases; unmatched junction bases: 9. CDR3 length: 17 amino acids. The CDR3 spells CASSASGTSGRSDEQFF. The CDR3 nucleotides read TGTGCCAGCAGTGCTTCCGGGACTAGCGGGAGGTCGGATGAGCAGTTCTTC.

This clone appeared once. This chain joins TRBV29-1 and TRBJ2-6; 7 nucleotides align to TRBD2. Trimming removed 5 bases from V and 0 bases from J; junction bases left unmatched: 7. This CDR3 comprises 16 residues. The germline V gene has CDR1 SQVTM and CDR2 ANQGSEA. The CDR3: CSVQSSGSSGANVLTF. CDR3 nucleotide sequence: TGCAGCGTTCAGTCTAGCGGAAGCTCTGGGGCCAACGTCCTGACTTTC.

The chain combines TRBV6-5 with TRBJ2-3; 9 positions agree with TRBD1. The V gene's germline CDR1 is MNHEY and CDR2 SVGAGI. Trimming removed 2 bases from V and 0 bases from J; junction bases left unmatched: 3. The CDR3 covers 16 residues. The CDR3: CASSYTGQGSTDTQYF. CDR3 nucleotides: TGTGCCAGCAGTTACACCGGACAGGGGAGCACAGATACGCAGTATTTT.

This chain joins TRBV5-1 and TRBJ2-5; D is undetermined. Trimming left V 0 bases short and J 7 bases short, with 10 bases between. The length of the CDR3 is 13 residues. Germline CDR1 reads SGHRS; CDR2 reads YFSETQ. The CDR3 coding sequence is TGCGCCAGCAGCTTGGTTCCTGCAACGACCCAGTACTTC. Its protein product is CASSLVPATTQYF.

V and J are TRBV19 and TRBJ2-3; 8 bases are a match to TRBD1. J lost 4 bases, V lost 2 bases, and 14 bases had no gene match. Germline V gives CDR1 LNHDA, CDR2 SQIVND (reference sequence). The CDR3 is 18 residues long. The CDR3 bases are TGTGCCAGTAGTATATCTAAAACCGGACAGGGAAGTTCAGATACGCAGTATTTT. Its translation: CASSISKTGQGSSDTQYF.

The chain couples TRBV6-1 to TRBJ1-5; D perhaps matches TRBD1 (5 bases). Trimming took 2 bases from V and 4 from J, leaving 12 bases between them. This CDR3 region has 15 residues. Germline assignment: CDR1 MNHNS and CDR2 SASEGT. CDR3 sequence reads: CASSEWGGSNQPQHF. The DNA of the CDR3 is TGTGCCAGCAGTGAATGGGGGGGTTCTAATCAGCCCCAGCATTTT.

The chain couples TRBV18 to TRBJ2-7; 11 nucleotides agree with TRBD2. The CDR3 has 16 residues. In germline, CDR1 is KGHSH, CDR2 LQKENI. Germline trimming cut 3 bases from V and 6 bases from J; bases unmatched to any gene: 10. Here the CDR3 DNA reads TGTGCCAGCTCACCTCAGGGACTAGCGGATCCTCTCGAGCAGTACTTC. Amino acid sequence: CASSPQGLADPLEQYF.

The genes are TRBV6-5 and TRBJ2-3; D unresolved. This CDR3 has 12 amino acids. Per the germline V gene, CDR1 is MNHEY and CDR2 is SVGAGI. Deletions cut 7 bases from V and 4 bases from J, with 9 bases between. CDR3 coding DNA: TGTGCCAGCATGGGGTGGGCAGATACGCAGTATTTT. It is translated as CASMGWADTQYF.

The rearrangement links TRBV29-1 to TRBJ2-7, with D uncertain. This CDR3 has 10 residues. Between the trimmed V and J ends, which lost 3 bases and 5 bases, there was a span of 5 bases. Germline CDR1 reads SQVTM; CDR2 reads ANQGSEA. The CDR3, as DNA: TGCAGCGTTGAGGCGGACGAGCAGTACTTC. Protein: CSVEADEQYF.

V usage is TRBV7-2 and J usage is TRBJ2-3; 7 positions match TRBD2. V was pared by 3 bases and J by 4 bases, with 1 base of the junction left unmatched. This CDR3 region has 13 residues. CDR1 is SGHTA and CDR2 is FQGNSA in the germline V gene. The CDR3 DNA sequence: TGTGCCAGCAGCTTTAGCGGGCCAGATACGCAGTATTTT. It is translated as CASSFSGPDTQYF.

This clone was seen a few times. V is TRBV4-1 and J is TRBJ2-3; D remains ambiguous. This CDR3 is built from 13 residues. Germline CDR1 MGHRA, CDR2 YSYEKL. V was pared by 1 base and J by 4 bases, with 6 bases between. The CDR3 nucleotides read TGCGCCAGCAGCCAAGTGGAAGCAGATACGCAGTATTTT. It specifies CASSQVEADTQYF.

The V gene is TRBV13, the J gene TRBJ2-3; tentative D call: TRBD2 (6 bases). The V end lost 8 bases, the J end lost 2 bases, and 8 bases lay between the germline ends. Germline CDR1 and CDR2: PRHDT and FYEKMQ (reference sequence). The CDR3 has 12 amino acids. CDR3 residues: CASGGYTDTQYF. CDR3 sequence (DNA): TGTGCCAGCGGGGGGTACACAGATACGCAGTATTTT.

This clone has only one observation. This chain links TRBV6-5 with TRBJ1-3, with D hard to call. The CDR3 has 15 residues. Germline values: CDR1 MNHEY, CDR2 SVGAGI. Trimming removed 9 bases at V and 0 bases at J, with 15 bases between. For the CDR3, the DNA is TGTGCCAGACCTACCGGGCCCCACTCTGGAAACACCATATATTTT. It is translated as CARPTGPHSGNTIYF.

The chain carries TRBV15 and TRBJ2-2; D is perhaps TRBD2 (5 bases). Trimming removed 6 bases from V and 4 bases from J, with 12 bases in between. The CDR3 has 14 amino acids. From germline, CDR1 is LNHNV and CDR2 YYDKDF (reference sequence). The CDR3 bases are TGTGCCACCAGATCAACCAGCGGCACCGGGGAGCTGTTTTTT. Encoded protein: CATRSTSGTGELFF.

This clone was seen just once. The V gene is TRBV27, the J gene TRBJ1-1, with TRBD1 identical over 10 bases. Germline assignment: CDR1 MNHEY and CDR2 SMNVEV (reference sequence). This CDR3 is built from 16 residues. The J segment lost 1 base and the V segment lost 3 bases, leaving 5 bases of the junction unmatched. CDR3 DNA: TGTGCCAGCAGTTTCTATCGGGACAGGGGGAACACTGAAGCTTTCTTT. Translation gives CASSFYRDRGNTEAFF.